The 3 T cell receptor beta chains reported below all come from one sample, sequenced in a study of blood T cell repertoires in COVID-19. The protocol was immunoSEQ multiplex PCR, while the TCRdb copy is restricted to in-frame clones and leaves out a portion. The top ten hold roughly 2.2% of the sample, which has some 240,000 clones, almost 85% seen once. Material for sequencing was peripheral blood. These receptors were taken from a woman in her 70s with COVID-19, enrolled during active disease.

CDR3 DNA: TGTGCCACCAGCAGAGAGAAACGGGGGGGTAGAGAGACCCAGTACTTC. Amino acid sequence: CATSREKRGGRETQYF. J is TRBJ2-5 and V is TRBV15, with 8 bases lining up with TRBD2. Trimming took 0 bases from V and 4 from J; bases not matched to a gene: 7. This CDR3 contains 16 residues. From germline, CDR1 is LNHNV and CDR2 YYDKDF (reference sequence).

The rearrangement joins TRBV13 to TRBJ1-1; D is unresolved. V was clipped by 5 bases and J by 3 bases, with 19 bases between them. Germline V gene sequence: CDR1 PRHDT, CDR2 FYEKMQ (reference sequence). This CDR3 region has 16 residues. DNA for the CDR3: TGTGCCAGCAGCCTTTCCCCTTCGTGGGGAGACACTGAAGCTTTCTTT. This codes for CASSLSPSWGDTEAFF.

V usage is TRBV7-2 and J usage is TRBJ2-1, with D possibly being TRBD2 (5 bases). The germline V gene encodes CDR1 SGHTA and CDR2 FQGNSA. The CDR3 contains 14 residues. The V and J ends lost 5 bases and 2 bases respectively, with 10 bases between them. CDR3 nucleotide sequence: TGTGCCAGCAGCCCGAGGGAACCCTACAATGAGCAGTTCTTC. This gives the protein CASSPREPYNEQFF.